What follows are 19 T cell receptor beta chains derived from one specimen sequenced in a study of graft-versus-host responses after intestinal transplantation. Here immunoSEQ multiplex PCR was the method, and the copy in TCRdb shows in-frame clones only, minus some. This table has about 7,000 clones, about a third appearing once. The authors seeded about 200,000 CFSE-labeled responder cells together with about 200,000 irradiated stimulator cells tagged with violet dye. The sequencing here drew on alloreactive CD8+ T cells from a mixed lymphocyte reaction culture, taken before transplantation. Stated subset: CFSE-low proliferating T cells sorted from roughly 6-day pre-transplant mixed lymphocyte reaction (GvH or HvG direction). Source of these receptors: a human patient who was an organ donor for intestinal transplantation.

This clone was seen a handful of times. The chain employs TRBV27 and TRBJ2-7; D is ambiguous. The CDR3 totals 13 residues. The V gene lost 2 bases and the J gene lost 4 bases, with 9 bases spanning the gap. CDR1 and CDR2 (germline): MNHEY, SMNVEV (reference sequence). The CDR3 reads CASSLGLGYEQYF. In nucleotides, the CDR3 is TGTGCCAGCAGTTTAGGGCTGGGGTACGAGCAGTACTTC.

The rearrangement links TRBV11-2 to TRBJ2-7, with D tentatively TRBD2 (5 bases). Germline loops: CDR1 SGHAT, CDR2 FQNNGV. This CDR3 is built from 14 residues. V was pared by 1 base and J by 2 bases, with 9 bases between. In nucleotides, the CDR3 is TGTGCCAGCAGCTTAGGGACTGGAACCTACGAGCAGTACTTC. Translation gives CASSLGTGTYEQYF. Full variable domain (rest looked up from reference TRBV11-2 and TRBJ2-7): EAGVAQSPRYKIIEKRQSVAFWCNPISGHATLYWYQQILGQGPKLLIQFQNNGVVDDSQLPKDRFSAERLKGVDSTLKIQPAKLEDSAVYLCASSLGTGTYEQYFGPGTRLTVT.

In its sample, this clone is medium-sized (0.01 to 0.1%). The chain carries TRBV7-8 and TRBJ2-7; D gene ambiguous. Germline assignment: CDR1 SGHVS and CDR2 FQNEAQ. The V end lost 2 bases, the J end lost 5 bases, and 4 bases lay between the germline ends. CDR3 size: 11 residues. This CDR3 is CASSLWDEQYF. The CDR3 nucleotides are TGTGCCAGCAGCTTATGGGACGAGCAGTACTTC.

The chain carries TRBV7-7 and TRBJ2-6, with D hard to call. Germline V gene data show CDR1 as SSHAT and CDR2 as FNYEAQ (reference sequence). The CDR3 loop spans 19 amino acids. The ends were cut back, 5 bases at V and 5 bases at J, with 25 bases in the middle. The CDR3 region is CASSVNGKCHKSRANVLTF. The CDR3 nucleotides read TGTGCCAGCAGCGTTAATGGTAAGTGCCACAAAAGTCGGGCCAACGTCCTGACTTTC.

Only one count was recorded for this clone. The V call is TRBV4-3, the J call TRBJ2-6; D not certain. This CDR3 has 15 amino acids. The V and J ends lost 1 base and 0 bases respectively, with 4 bases between them. The germline CDR1 and CDR2 sequences are LGHNA and YSLEER. For the CDR3, the DNA is TGCGCCAGCAGCCAAGCTGACTCTGGGGCCAACGTCCTGACTTTC. Residues: CASSQADSGANVLTF.

The J gene is TRBJ2-3, the V gene TRBV11-2, with a weak D call TRBD2 (5 bases). The V and J ends lost 5 bases and 0 bases respectively, with 12 bases between them. Germline CDR1 reads SGHAT; CDR2 reads FQNNGV. This CDR3 contains 15 residues. CDR3 loop: CASSLRATSTDTQYF. The CDR3 region has the DNA TGTGCCAGCAGCCTGAGGGCTACTAGCACAGATACGCAGTATTTT.

A remark on this clone: The same CDR3 also results from other DNA sequences found in this sample. CDR3 coding DNA: TGTGCCTGGGTGTCGGGTTTCCTCTATGGCTACACCTTC. Translation gives CAWVSGFLYGYTF. V and J are TRBV30 and TRBJ1-2; no firm D call. V lost 5 bases and J lost 4, with 14 bases in between. CDR1 is GTSNPN and CDR2 is SVGIG in the germline V gene (reference sequence). The CDR3 runs to 13 residues.

The V call is TRBV5-6, the J call TRBJ2-2; D gene uncertain. V was trimmed by 4 bases and J by 6 bases, leaving 7 bases between them. The CDR3 runs to 12 residues. Germline CDR1 and CDR2: SGHDT and YYEEEE. The CDR3 DNA follows: TGTGCCAGCAGCATGTCACCCGGGGAGCTGTTTTTT. It yields the protein CASSMSPGELFF.

This clone has only a few counts. The chain uses TRBV4-2 and TRBJ2-7; D remains unclear. Trimming removed 5 bases at V and 0 bases at J, with 8 bases between. Germline V gives CDR1 LGHNA, CDR2 YNFKEQ. The CDR3 contains 13 residues. As DNA, the CDR3 is TGTGCCAGCAGCTTAGGCAGCTCCTACGAGCAGTACTTC. Its translation is CASSLGSSYEQYF.

This rearrangement joins TRBV11-2 to TRBJ2-4, with D hard to call. Germline CDR1 SGHAT, CDR2 FQNNGV. The V gene lost 3 bases and the J gene lost 1 base, with 7 bases spanning the gap. The CDR3 has 14 residues. The CDR3 region is CASSFGLAKNIQYF. Here the CDR3 DNA reads TGTGCCAGCAGCTTTGGGTTGGCCAAAAACATTCAGTACTTC.

There are a few counts of this clone. This rearrangement joins TRBV11-2 to TRBJ1-1; D is ambiguous. Trimming took off 5 bases at V and 0 bases at J, with 13 bases between the two ends. This CDR3 has 15 amino acids. Germline loops: CDR1 SGHAT, CDR2 FQNNGV. CDR3 DNA: TGTGCCAGCAGCCCTCATGGCAAAATGAACACTGAAGCTTTCTTT. It translates to CASSPHGKMNTEAFF.

This clone was seen only a few times. The gene calls are TRBV21-1 and TRBJ1-6. TRBV21-1 is described as a pseudogene. This CDR3 contains 15 residues. The CDR3 sequence: CASDLTETENSPLHF. The CDR3, as DNA: TGTGCCAGCGACCTTACCGAGACGGAGAATTCACCCCTCCACTTT.

By share of the sample, this clone is large. The chain links TRBV5-5 to TRBJ2-7; 8 nucleotides agree with TRBD1. The V gene's germline CDR1 is SGHKS and CDR2 YYEKEE (reference sequence). This CDR3 has 15 amino acids. Trimming at V came to 5 bases and at J to 4 bases, leaving 11 bases not matched to a gene. The CDR3 reads CASRSGTGGFYEQYF. The DNA of the CDR3 is TGTGCCAGCAGGTCCGGGACAGGAGGCTTTTACGAGCAGTACTTC.

This clone was observed a few times. A read error may account for a junction end that differs from germline. V is TRBV5-5 and J is TRBJ2-7; D is tentatively TRBD1 or TRBD2 (5 bases each). This CDR3 spans 13 amino acids. Germline CDR1 is SGHKS and CDR2 is YYEKEE (reference sequence). Written as DNA, the CDR3 is TGCGCCAGCAGCGTGGGGGTTGGGAGCGAGCAGTACTTC. It specifies CASSVGVGSEQYF. The full variable domain, with the rest looked up from reference TRBV5-5 and TRBJ2-7, is DAGVTQSPTHLIKTRGQQVTLRCSPISGHKSVSWYQQVLGQGPQFIFQYYEKEERGRGNFPDRFSARQFPNYSSELNVNALLLGDSALYLCASSVGVGSEQYFGPGTRLTVT.

In this sample, this clone turned up a few times. The V gene is TRBV7-3, the J gene TRBJ2-7, with 7 positions matching TRBD1. Trimming took 0 bases from V and 4 from J; bases not matched to a gene: 6. In germline, CDR1 is SGHTA, CDR2 FQGTGA. This CDR3 has 15 residues. CDR3 coding DNA: TGTGCCAGCAGCTTAACGGACAGGAACCCGTACGAGCAGTACTTC. It specifies CASSLTDRNPYEQYF.

In its sample, this clone was seen a few times. The chain links TRBV11-3 to TRBJ1-2; the D is unclear. This CDR3 has 11 residues. Germline-derived CDR1 and CDR2 are SGHNT and YENEEA. V was clipped by 4 bases and J by 8 bases, with 8 bases between them. The CDR3 coding sequence is TGTGCCAGCAGCTCAAGGGAGGGCTACACCTTC. Amino acid sequence: CASSSREGYTF.

This clone is labeled medium-sized. This chain connects TRBV5-6 to TRBJ1-5; D call uncertain. V dropped 0 bases and J dropped 4 bases, with 8 bases sitting between them. The CDR3 has 14 amino acids. Germline CDR1 reads SGHDT; CDR2 reads YYEEEE. For the CDR3, the DNA is TGTGCCAGCAGCTTGGAAGGTCTAAATCAGCCCCAGCATTTT. Translating it yields CASSLEGLNQPQHF.

The V gene is TRBV2, the J gene TRBJ2-1, with no clear D. Germline lookup yields CDR1 SNHLY and CDR2 FYNNEI. The CDR3 runs 13 residues. Trimming shortened V by 7 bases and J by 8 bases, and 15 bases separated the two germline ends. In nucleotides, the CDR3 is TGTGCCAGCATACTCGAACCTCTCCATGAGCAGTTCTTC. Translating gives CASILEPLHEQFF.

This clone was detected only a few times. The chain joins TRBV11-3 to TRBJ2-7; D unresolved. V was shortened by 5 bases and J by 7 bases, with 21 bases between the two germline ends. The CDR3 consists of 15 residues. Germline V gene data show CDR1 as SGHNT and CDR2 as YENEEA. The CDR3 reads CASSIFGPSLDEQYF. As DNA, the CDR3 is TGTGCCAGCAGCATCTTCGGTCCCAGTCTGGATGAGCAGTACTTC.